One sample yielded the 9 T cell receptor beta chains listed below, sequenced in a study of CD8 T cells in ankylosing spondylitis. Each CDR3 protein gets one entry after TCRdb re-called the 5' RACE reads with MiXCR. In the table there are approximately 500,000 distinct CDR3 sequences, about 13% of which are singletons. Study-wide findings and caveats: Characteristic, it appeared, of ankylosing spondylitis blood was a TCR beta motif of about eight highly homologous variants.

Which antigens these TCRs recognize remains unknown. Sequenced sample: blood, either unsorted or a sorted T cell fraction (not recorded which). The source is a male donor with ankylosing spondylitis.

The rearrangement links TRBV7-4 to TRBJ1-1, with D possibly being TRBD1 (5 bases). The CDR3 length is 15 residues. Between the trimmed V and J ends, which lost 6 bases and 2 bases, there was a span of 16 bases. Per germline, CDR1 SGHVT and CDR2 SQSDAQ. The CDR3 is CASSFPDRDNTEAFF. DNA for the CDR3: TGTGCCAGCAGTTTCCCAGACAGAGACAACACTGAAGCTTTCTTT.

This clonotype came up a few times. The chain uses TRBV12-3 or TRBV12-4 and TRBJ2-1, with TRBD2 identical over 9 bases. V lost 0 bases to trimming and J lost 11 bases; unmatched junction nucleotides: 11. CDR3 size: 16 residues. This CDR3 reads CASSLAGREGGIKQFF. CDR3 coding DNA: TGTGCCAGCAGTTTAGCGGGGCGGGAGGGCGGTATTAAGCAGTTCTTC.

This clonotype appeared a few times. The chain links TRBV3-1 to TRBJ1-6; unclear D gene. Germline loops: CDR1 LGHDT, CDR2 YNNKEL (reference sequence). Trimming cost V 0 bases and J 5 bases, with 20 bases left between them. CDR3 length equals 19 residues. CDR3 coding DNA: TGTGCCAGCAGCCAAGAGTGGAAAACAGAGGGAGGTCATAATTCACCCCTCCACTTT. It translates to CASSQEWKTEGGHNSPLHF.

This clonotype was detected many times. The chain employs TRBV7-7 and TRBJ2-3, with D unclear. V was shortened by 1 base and J by 4 bases, with 9 bases between the two germline ends. Germline CDR1 SSHAT, CDR2 FNYEAQ (reference sequence). The length of the CDR3 is 14 residues. The CDR3 here is CASSLGSSSDTQYF. The CDR3 DNA is TGTGCCAGCAGCTTAGGGAGTTCGTCAGATACGCAGTATTTT.

This chain joins TRBV5-6 and TRBJ2-5; the D gene is possibly TRBD1 (6 bases). Germline assignment: CDR1 SGHDT and CDR2 YYEEEE. The CDR3 is made up of 16 amino acids. With 1 base removed from V and 0 bases from J, the gap between germline ends came to 13 bases. For the CDR3, the DNA is TGTGCCAGCAGCTTGCCCAGACAGGACTACCAAGAGACCCAGTACTTC. Its translation: CASSLPRQDYQETQYF.

This clonotype was counted between two and nine times. The rearrangement joins TRBV20-1 to TRBJ2-1; no clear D. Germline V CDR1 and CDR2: DFQATT, SNEGSKA (reference sequence). Trimming left V 5 bases short and J 2 bases short, with 10 bases between. CDR3 length: 13 residues. The CDR3 protein is CSAQDTAYNEQFF. The DNA of the CDR3 is TGCAGTGCTCAAGACACCGCCTACAATGAGCAGTTCTTC.

This clonotype was seen ten or more times. The junction departs from germline at one end; a sequencing error may be responsible. The chain joins TRBV7-9 to TRBJ2-2; 7 bases fit TRBD1. Looked up from germline, CDR1 is SEHNR and CDR2 is FQNEAQ (reference sequence). The CDR3 has 15 amino acids. CDR3 nucleotide sequence: TGTGCCAGCAGTTTAGGGGACAGAAACACCGGGGAGCTGTTTTTT. This gives the protein CASSLGDRNTGELFF. The variable domain in full, with the rest retrieved from reference TRBV7-9 and TRBJ2-2, is DTGVSQNPRHKITKRGQNVTFRCDPISEHNRLYWYRQTLGQGPEFLTYFQNEAQLEKSRLLSDRFSAERPKGSFSTLEIQRTEQGDSAMYLCASSLGDRNTGELFFGEGSRLTVL.

The CDR3 sequence: CASSLDNAGQPQHF. The CDR3 region has the DNA TGTGCCAGCAGCTTAGATAACGCAGGGCAGCCCCAGCATTTT. J is TRBJ1-5 and V is TRBV11-2; possibly TRBD1 for D (5 bases). V was cut by 0 bases and J by 7 bases, with 10 bases left in between. The CDR3 is made up of 14 amino acids. Germline V gives CDR1 SGHAT, CDR2 FQNNGV.

CDR3 protein: CASSVKGPWAGGHNEQFF. CDR3 in DNA: TGTGCCAGCAGCGTAAAAGGACCCTGGGCGGGAGGACACAATGAGCAGTTCTTC. The genes are TRBV9 and TRBJ2-1; 8 bases are shared with TRBD2. The CDR3 sequence is 18 residues long. CDR1 is SGDLS and CDR2 is YYNGEE in the germline V gene. V was clipped by 1 base and J by 5 bases; unmatched bases: 14.